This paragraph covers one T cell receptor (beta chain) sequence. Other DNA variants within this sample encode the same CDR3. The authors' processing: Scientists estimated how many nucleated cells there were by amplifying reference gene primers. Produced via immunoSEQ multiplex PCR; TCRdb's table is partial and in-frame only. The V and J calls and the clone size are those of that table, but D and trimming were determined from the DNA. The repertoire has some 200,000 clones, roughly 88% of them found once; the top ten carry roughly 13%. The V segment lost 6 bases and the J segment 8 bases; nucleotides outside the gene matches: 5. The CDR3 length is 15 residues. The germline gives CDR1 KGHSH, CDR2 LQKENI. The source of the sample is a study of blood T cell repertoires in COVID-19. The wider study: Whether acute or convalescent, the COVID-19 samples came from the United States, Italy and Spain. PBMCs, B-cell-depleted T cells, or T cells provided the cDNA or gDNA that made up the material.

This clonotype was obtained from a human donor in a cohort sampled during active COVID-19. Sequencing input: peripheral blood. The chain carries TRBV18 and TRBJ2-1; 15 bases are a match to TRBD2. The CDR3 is CASSPGLAGGDEQFF. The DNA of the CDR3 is TGTGCCAGCTCCCCGGGACTAGCGGGAGGCGATGAGCAGTTCTTC. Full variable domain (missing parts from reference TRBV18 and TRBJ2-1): NAGVMQNPRHLVRRRGQEARLRCSPMKGHSHVYWYRQLPEEGLKFMVYLQKENIIDESGMPKERFSAEFPKEGPSILRIQQVVRGDSAAYFCASSPGLAGGDEQFFGPGTRLTVL.